This TCR beta chain was captured in a study of T cells in narcolepsy. From germline, CDR1 is SNHLY and CDR2 FYNNEI. The CDR3 totals 11 residues. V lost 10 bases and J 5 bases, leaving 10 bases between the germline ends. Using immunoSEQ multiplex PCR, the repertoire was profiled, and TCRdb retains in-frame clones only, with some absent. The top ten clones hold less than 5% of a sample with about 32,000 clones, over 70% of them seen once. The chain combines TRBV2 with TRBJ2-3; D not certain. This TCR was sampled from a human donor in good health. The sample was memory (CD45RA-) CD4+ T cells from blood. The CDR3 reads CATSLGDTQYF. The DNA for the CDR3 is TGTGCCACCTCGCTAGGAGATACGCAGTATTTT.